Given below is one T cell receptor (beta chain) in context. The data belong to a study of early T cells in non-severe SARS-CoV-2 infection. The V gene's germline CDR1 is MNHEY and CDR2 SMNVEV (reference sequence). The V gene end was trimmed by 7 bases and the J gene end by 8 bases; junction bases not matched to a gene: 5. This CDR3 contains 13 residues. TCRdb reprocessed the 5' RACE reads via MiXCR and lists one record per CDR3 protein. The sample has roughly 100,000 distinct CDR3 sequences; around 14% are singletons. The J gene is TRBJ1-4, the V gene TRBV27; TRBD1 agrees at 9 bases. Source material: whole blood. This TCR derives from an adult who was a healthcare worker with PCR-confirmed SARS-CoV-2 infection or an uninfected control (not recorded which). CDR3 nucleotides: TGTGCCAGCATGGGACAGGGTAAAGAAAAACTGTTTTTT. This codes for CASMGQGKEKLFF. Together with reference TRBV27 and TRBJ1-4, the CDR3 gives the full variable domain: EAQVTQNPRYLITVTGKKLTVTCSQNMNHEYMSWYRQDPGLGLRQIYYSMNVEVTDKGDVPEGYKVSRKEKRNFPLILESPSPNQTSLYFCASMGQGKEKLFFGSGTQLSVL.